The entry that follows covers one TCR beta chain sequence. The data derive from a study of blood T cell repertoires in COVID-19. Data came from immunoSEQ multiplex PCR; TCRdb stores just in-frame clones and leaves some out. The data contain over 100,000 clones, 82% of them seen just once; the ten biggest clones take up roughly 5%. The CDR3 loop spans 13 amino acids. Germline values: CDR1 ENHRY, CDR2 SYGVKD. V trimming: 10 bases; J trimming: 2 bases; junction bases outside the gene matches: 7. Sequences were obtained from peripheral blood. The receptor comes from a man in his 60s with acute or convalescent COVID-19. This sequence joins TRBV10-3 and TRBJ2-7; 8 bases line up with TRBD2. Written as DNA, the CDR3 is TGTGCCAGCAGCGGGAGCGCCGCCTACGAGCAGTACTTC. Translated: CASSGSAAYEQYF.